The 21 T cell receptor beta chains in this list originate from one sample, sequenced in a study of T cell repertoires in cytomegalovirus infection. No cognate antigen is known for these TCRs. One entry per CDR3 protein, called by TCRdb with MiXCR from the reads. The sample records around 110,000 distinct CDR3 sequences, over 9.5% being singletons. Material: PBMCs, sequenced either directly or after in vitro stimulation (not recorded which). These TCRs come from a human donor in good health (CMV status not recorded). Some clones in this sample may be carry-over from other donors' samples.

Ten or more counts support this clonotype. The V gene is TRBV6-5, the J gene TRBJ2-2; D unclear. Germline lookup yields CDR1 MNHEY and CDR2 SVGAGI. There are 16 residues in the CDR3. V was shortened by 0 bases and J by 2 bases, with 10 bases between the two germline ends. CDR3 sequence reads: CASSYSSPYNTGELFF. CDR3 sequence (DNA): TGTGCCAGCAGTTACTCGAGTCCCTACAACACCGGGGAGCTGTTTTTT.

A few counts support this clonotype. The chain carries TRBV7-6 and TRBJ1-4, with a tentative D call TRBD1 (5 bases). CDR1 is SGHVS and CDR2 is FNYEAQ in the germline V gene. There are 13 residues in the CDR3. V gave up 2 bases and J gave up 8 bases, with 9 bases separating them. The CDR3 DNA reads TGTGCCAGCAGCTTAAGTTGGGGGGAAAAACTGTTTTTT. Residues: CASSLSWGEKLFF.

Ten or more counts support this clonotype. The V and J genes are TRBV7-6 and TRBJ2-7, with 7 bases aligning to TRBD1. Unmatched junction bases numbered 5, after V lost 5 bases and J lost 4 bases. CDR1 and CDR2 (germline): SGHVS, FNYEAQ. The CDR3 extends over 13 amino acids. The CDR3 region has the DNA TGTGCCAGCAGCATTGGGACAGTTTACGAGCAGTACGTC. Protein sequence: CASSIGTVYEQYV.

The V gene is TRBV19, the J gene TRBJ1-5, with D possibly TRBD1 on 6 matching bases. The CDR3 has 17 residues. The V gene lost 0 bases and the J gene lost 0 bases, with 12 bases spanning the gap. The germline CDR1 and CDR2 sequences are LNHDA and SQIVND (reference sequence). In DNA form, the CDR3 reads TGTGCCAGTAGTATAGAGCAGGGGACGTTTAGCAATCAGCCCCAGCATTTT. It encodes CASSIEQGTFSNQPQHF.

This clonotype was found a few times. This rearrangement joins TRBV10-2 to TRBJ2-1; the match to TRBD2 covers 13 bases. Per germline, CDR1 WSHSY and CDR2 SAAADI. The length of the CDR3 is 14 residues. V lost 8 bases and J lost 4; bases outside the gene matches: 2. CDR3 sequence: CASGTSGVYNEQFF. CDR3 bases: TGCGCCAGCGGGACTAGCGGGGTATACAATGAGCAGTTCTTC.

This clonotype was observed a handful of times. The gene calls are TRBV30 and TRBJ2-2, with D tentatively TRBD2 (7 bases). Trimming shortened V by 2 bases and J by 6 bases, and 13 bases separated the two germline ends. Germline assignment: CDR1 GTSNPN and CDR2 SVGIG (reference sequence). The CDR3 covers 14 residues. This CDR3 is CAWSRGGPAGELFF. The CDR3 DNA reads as TGTGCCTGGAGTAGGGGGGGCCCGGCCGGGGAGCTGTTTTTT.

This clonotype was detected many times. The gene calls are TRBV7-2 and TRBJ1-2, with a possible D match to TRBD1 (5 bases). Trimming took 5 bases from V and 4 from J, leaving 11 bases between them. The CDR3 length is 13 residues. CDR1 and CDR2 from the germline V gene are SGHTA and FQGNSA. CDR3: CASSPTRGYGYTF. The CDR3 DNA follows: TGTGCCAGCAGCCCCACAAGGGGCTATGGCTACACCTTC.

This clonotype was counted between two and nine times. The chain joins TRBV13 to TRBJ2-3, with D uncertain. V shed 3 bases and J shed 1 base, with 11 bases lying between them. This CDR3 region has 15 residues. CDR1 is PRHDT, CDR2 FYEKMQ, per germline (reference sequence). CDR3 amino acids: CASSFGKSGTDTQYF. CDR3 coding DNA: TGTGCCAGCAGCTTCGGAAAATCGGGCACAGATACGCAGTATTTT.

This chain joins TRBV20-1 and TRBJ1-1; 7 bases agree with TRBD1. The trim removed 3 bases at V and 0 bases at J, leaving 1 base unmatched. Germline CDR1 is DFQATT and CDR2 is SNEGSKA (reference sequence). This CDR3 is 13 amino acids long. Here the CDR3 reads CSARGQMNTEAFF. The DNA for the CDR3 is TGCAGTGCTAGGGGACAGATGAACACTGAAGCTTTCTTT.

There are many counts of this clonotype. V and J are TRBV7-9 and TRBJ2-5; 8 nucleotides match TRBD2. CDR3 length: 15 residues. The V gene's germline CDR1 is SEHNR and CDR2 FQNEAQ (reference sequence). J lost 4 bases, V lost 5 bases, and 9 bases had no gene match. CDR3 nucleotide sequence: TGTGCCAGCAGCGGTCCTAATAGCGGGACAGAGACCCAGTACTTC. Amino acids: CASSGPNSGTETQYF. Using reference TRBV7-9 and TRBJ2-5 for the parts outside the CDR3, the full variable domain is DTGVSQNPRHKITKRGQNVTFRCDPISEHNRLYWYRQTLGQGPEFLTYFQNEAQLEKSRLLSDRFSAERPKGSFSTLEIQRTEQGDSAMYLCASSGPNSGTETQYFGPGTRLLVL.

This chain connects TRBV12-3 or TRBV12-4 to TRBJ1-3; 7 positions match TRBD1. The length of the CDR3 is 12 residues. V gave up 7 bases and J gave up 8 bases; unmatched junction bases: 5. CDR3 coding DNA: TGTGCCAGCACCAACAGGGGATACACCATATATTTT. Its translation is CASTNRGYTIYF.

This clonotype has more than one count but fewer than ten. The chain joins TRBV15 to TRBJ1-3; a weak D match, TRBD1 (5 bases). Germline-derived CDR1 and CDR2 are LNHNV and YYDKDF (reference sequence). Trimming took off 3 bases at V and 0 bases at J, with 15 bases between the two ends. The CDR3 contains 17 residues. The CDR3 loop is CATSRERAGFSGNTIYF. As DNA, the CDR3 is TGTGCCACCAGCAGGGAACGCGCAGGGTTCTCTGGAAACACCATATATTTT.

This clonotype was counted ten times or more. The V call is TRBV11-3, the J call TRBJ2-1; 10 bases align to TRBD2. The V segment lost 3 bases and the J segment 8 bases; nucleotides outside the gene matches: 10. The length of the CDR3 is 16 residues. From germline, CDR1 is SGHNT and CDR2 YENEEA. CDR3 sequence: CASSLSGRARLYEQFF. The CDR3 DNA follows: TGTGCCAGCAGCTTGAGCGGGAGGGCAAGGTTGTATGAGCAGTTCTTC.

This clonotype was counted a few times. This sequence joins TRBV7-6 and TRBJ2-1; D not resolved. The CDR3 totals 15 residues. V shed 1 base and J shed 3 bases, with 10 bases lying between them. In germline, CDR1 is SGHVS, CDR2 FNYEAQ. This CDR3 is CASSLVPKLYNEQFF. CDR3 DNA: TGTGCCAGCAGCTTAGTTCCGAAGCTCTACAATGAGCAGTTCTTC. The entire variable domain, with the rest obtained from reference TRBV7-6 and TRBJ2-1, is as follows: GAGVSQSPRYKVTKRGQDVALRCDPISGHVSLYWYRQALGQGPEFLTYFNYEAQQDKSGLPNDRFSAERPEGSISTLTIQRTEQRDSAMYRCASSLVPKLYNEQFFGPGTRLTVL.

This sequence joins TRBV11-2 and TRBJ1-1, with 7 bases matching TRBD1. V dropped 5 bases and J dropped 4; count of bases not matched to a gene: 4. Per germline, CDR1 SGHAT and CDR2 FQNNGV. The CDR3 runs 13 residues. This CDR3 reads CASSTTGVTEAFF. The CDR3, as DNA: TGTGCCAGCAGCACCACAGGGGTCACTGAAGCTTTCTTT.

The chain couples TRBV13 to TRBJ1-2, with D hard to call. V lost 5 bases and J lost 4, with 17 bases in between. The CDR3 runs 15 residues. Germline-derived CDR1 and CDR2 are PRHDT and FYEKMQ (reference sequence). The CDR3, as DNA: TGTGCCAGCAGCCCCGGTGCTAGCGGGCCCTATGGCTACACCTTC. This sequence encodes CASSPGASGPYGYTF. Full variable domain (missing parts from reference TRBV13 and TRBJ1-2): AAGVIQSPRHLIKEKRETATLKCYPIPRHDTVYWYQQGPGQDPQFLISFYEKMQSDKGSIPDRFSAQQFSDYHSELNMSSLELGDSALYFCASSPGASGPYGYTFGSGTRLTVV.

The J gene is TRBJ1-1, the V gene TRBV28, with D possibly matching TRBD1 (6 bases). The CDR3 runs to 14 residues. CDR1 and CDR2 from the germline V gene are MDHEN and SYDVKM. The V end was cut by 2 bases, the J end by 7 bases, with 14 bases between. The CDR3 DNA reads as TGTGCCAGCAGTTTACAGGGGATTAAGGGTGAAGCTTTCTTT. Translating gives CASSLQGIKGEAFF.

This clonotype was seen at least ten times. The V and J genes are TRBV7-6 and TRBJ2-1; 13 bases fit TRBD2. Germline CDR1 SGHVS, CDR2 FNYEAQ. The V gene end was trimmed by 5 bases and the J gene end by 8 bases; junction bases not matched to a gene: 9. The length of the CDR3 is 16 residues. CDR3 residues: CASSRTSGSLHDEQFF. The CDR3 DNA follows: TGTGCCAGCAGCCGGACTAGCGGGAGCCTTCACGATGAGCAGTTCTTC.

This clonotype was counted only a few times. The gene calls are TRBV11-2 and TRBJ2-2; unclear D gene. CDR3 length: 16 residues. V was trimmed by 0 bases and J by 4 bases, leaving 12 bases between them. Germline V lookup: CDR1 SGHAT, CDR2 FQNNGV. CDR3 protein: CASSLDRSTRTGELFF. As DNA, the CDR3 is TGTGCCAGCAGCTTAGATCGGAGCACCCGCACCGGGGAGCTGTTTTTT.

This clonotype occurred a few times. The chain has TRBV28 and TRBJ1-1, with D possibly TRBD1 on 6 matching bases. The CDR3 runs to 15 residues. Trimming left V 1 base short and J 5 bases short, with 14 bases between. From germline, CDR1 is MDHEN and CDR2 SYDVKM. The CDR3 DNA is TGTGCCAGCAGTTTATCGCGGGGGCGCGGGACTGAAGCTTTCTTT. It is translated as CASSLSRGRGTEAFF.

This clonotype was counted many times. V and J are TRBV6-4 and TRBJ1-1; D is undetermined. Trimming took off 4 bases at V and 1 base at J, with 7 bases between the two ends. Germline V gene data show CDR1 as MRHNA and CDR2 as SNTAGT. This CDR3 region has 13 residues. This chain's CDR3 is CASSANENTEAFF. The CDR3 DNA is TGTGCCAGCAGTGCCAATGAGAACACTGAAGCTTTCTTT.